The rows below give T cell receptor beta chains drawn from one sample of a study of CD8 T cells in ankylosing spondylitis. TCRdb redid the calling of the 5' RACE reads with MiXCR, one entry per CDR3 protein. There are about 200,000 distinct CDR3 sequences in the sample; roughly 25% occur only once, and 5% to 7.5% lies in the top ten. Input material: blood, either unsorted or a sorted T cell fraction (not recorded which). The origin of the receptors is a male donor with ankylosing spondylitis or in good health (not recorded which). The CDR3 runs from the conserved cysteine through the conserved F or W. A D gene is named only where the DNA matches it firmly. The listing skips clone size in some rows; elsewhere it reads once, few, many or a size class.

j_gene: TRBJ2-3; len: 11; v_gene: TRBV20-1; abundance: few; d_gene: NA; CDR3nt: TGCAGTGCTAGAGGAGAGGTTTTACAGTATTTT; CDR3aa: CSARGEVLQYF
j_gene: TRBJ2-3; len: 14; v_gene: TRBV5-1; abundance: few; d_gene: NA; CDR3nt: TGCGCCAGCAGGAAGGTCACGGGTACAGATACGCAGTATTTT; CDR3aa: CASRKVTGTDTQYF
j_gene: TRBJ2-7; len: 11; v_gene: TRBV12-3/TRBV12-4; abundance: NA; d_gene: NA; CDR3nt: TGTGCCAGCAGTCCCAGGGACCAGCAGTACTTC; CDR3aa: CASSPRDQQYF
j_gene: TRBJ2-5; len: 14; v_gene: TRBV29-1; abundance: few; d_gene: NA; CDR3nt: TGCAGCGTTACCATTAGTAGGACTCTGAAGACCCAGTACTTC; CDR3aa: CSVTISRTLKTQYF
j_gene: TRBJ1-3; len: 13; v_gene: TRBV29-1; abundance: many; d_gene: NA; CDR3nt: TGCAGCGTTGGTACGGATCCCGGAAACACCATATATTTT; CDR3aa: CSVGTDPGNTIYF
j_gene: TRBJ2-7; len: 13; v_gene: TRBV7-9; abundance: many; d_gene: NA; CDR3nt: TGTGCCAGCAGCTTGGGACCGAAGTACGAGCAGTACTTC; CDR3aa: CASSLGPKYEQYF
j_gene: TRBJ2-1; len: 16; v_gene: TRBV20-1; abundance: NA; d_gene: NA; CDR3nt: TGCAGTGCTAGAGCCCGAGGGGGACTGTCCTACAATGAGCAGTTCTTC; CDR3aa: CSARARGGLSYNEQFF
j_gene: TRBJ1-6; len: 14; v_gene: TRBV6-1; abundance: many; d_gene: NA; CDR3nt: TGTGCCAGTGGTGGGAGCTCCTATAATTCACCCCTCCACTTT; CDR3aa: CASGGSSYNSPLHF
j_gene: TRBJ1-4; len: 12; v_gene: TRBV20-1; abundance: many; d_gene: NA; CDR3nt: TGCAGTGCCCGGGACACTAATGAAAAACTGTTTTTT; CDR3aa: CSARDTNEKLFF
j_gene: TRBJ2-1; len: 15; v_gene: TRBV9; abundance: NA; d_gene: NA; CDR3nt: TGTGCCAGCAGCATAGTCGGCAGCTCCTACAATGAGCAGTTCTTC; CDR3aa: CASSIVGSSYNEQFF
j_gene: TRBJ2-5; len: 14; v_gene: TRBV20-1; abundance: NA; d_gene: TRBD1; CDR3nt: TGCAGTGCTAGGGGACAGGGTGGCCAAGAGACCCAGTACTTC; CDR3aa: CSARGQGGQETQYF
j_gene: TRBJ2-3; len: 12; v_gene: TRBV20-1; abundance: few; d_gene: NA; CDR3nt: TGCAGTGCTCGGCAGGGGAGAGATACGCAGTATTTT; CDR3aa: CSARQGRDTQYF
j_gene: TRBJ1-2; len: 13; v_gene: TRBV5-1; abundance: many; d_gene: NA; CDR3nt: TGCGCCAGCAAATTGGAGACAGAGTATGGCTACACCTTC; CDR3aa: CASKLETEYGYTF
j_gene: TRBJ2-1; len: 12; v_gene: TRBV20-1; abundance: NA; d_gene: NA; CDR3nt: TGCAGTGCTAACAGACACAACAATGAGCAGTTCTTC; CDR3aa: CSANRHNNEQFF
j_gene: TRBJ2-3; len: 15; v_gene: TRBV4-3; abundance: many; d_gene: TRBD2; CDR3nt: TGCGCCAGCAGCCAAGATATCGGGGGAGGGCATACGCAGTATTTT; CDR3aa: CASSQDIGGGHTQYF
j_gene: TRBJ2-7; len: 14; v_gene: TRBV4-3; abundance: NA; d_gene: NA; CDR3nt: TGCGCCAGCAGCCAAGATTTGGGAGATTACGAGCAGTACTTC; CDR3aa: CASSQDLGDYEQYF
j_gene: TRBJ2-7; len: 13; v_gene: TRBV6-1; abundance: many; d_gene: NA; CDR3nt: TGTGCCAGCAGGGCCGGGAGCCCCTACGAGCAGTACTTC; CDR3aa: CASRAGSPYEQYF
j_gene: TRBJ2-3; len: 15; v_gene: TRBV20-1; abundance: many; d_gene: NA; CDR3nt: TGCAGTGCTTGGGGGCACACCAAGGGGACAGATACGCAGTATTTT; CDR3aa: CSAWGHTKGTDTQYF
j_gene: TRBJ2-3; len: 17; v_gene: TRBV7-2; abundance: many; d_gene: NA; CDR3nt: TGTGCCAGCAGCTTATTTGGGCTAGCGAGTAGCACAGATACGCAGTATTTT; CDR3aa: CASSLFGLASSTDTQYF
j_gene: TRBJ1-4; len: 15; v_gene: TRBV5-5; abundance: NA; d_gene: NA; CDR3nt: TGTGCCAGCAGCTTGGAGGTTGGGCCTAATGAAAAACTGTTTTTT; CDR3aa: CASSLEVGPNEKLFF
j_gene: TRBJ2-5; len: 17; v_gene: TRBV4-3; abundance: many; d_gene: TRBD2; CDR3nt: TGCGCCAGCAGCCAAGATTATGGACTAGCGGGGAAAGAGACCCAGTACTTC; CDR3aa: CASSQDYGLAGKETQYF
j_gene: TRBJ2-1; len: 13; v_gene: TRBV14; abundance: many; d_gene: NA; CDR3nt: TGTGCCAGCAGCCAATGGGATACCAATGAGCAGTTCTTC; CDR3aa: CASSQWDTNEQFF
j_gene: TRBJ2-7; len: 15; v_gene: TRBV12-3/TRBV12-4; abundance: many; d_gene: NA; CDR3nt: TGTGCCAGCAGCCAAAGCGGAAAAAGCTCCTACGAGCAGTACTTC; CDR3aa: CASSQSGKSSYEQYF
j_gene: TRBJ2-1; len: 15; v_gene: TRBV6-1; abundance: NA; d_gene: NA; CDR3nt: TGTGCCAGCGCCGGCCCCTTGAGCTCCTACAATGAGCAGTTCTTC; CDR3aa: CASAGPLSSYNEQFF
j_gene: TRBJ1-4; len: 12; v_gene: TRBV2; abundance: many; d_gene: NA; CDR3nt: TGTGCCAGCAGCCTGGCGGGAGGAAAACTGTTTTTT; CDR3aa: CASSLAGGKLFF
j_gene: TRBJ2-1; len: 18; v_gene: TRBV5-1; abundance: many; d_gene: TRBD2; CDR3nt: TGCGCCAGCAGCGGTGGACTAGCGGGAGGGTTCTCCTACAATGAGCAGTTCTTC; CDR3aa: CASSGGLAGGFSYNEQFF
j_gene: TRBJ2-7; len: 12; v_gene: TRBV29-1; abundance: many; d_gene: NA; CDR3nt: TGCAGCGTCGAGGGGGGGGGCTACGAGCAGTACTTC; CDR3aa: CSVEGGGYEQYF
j_gene: TRBJ2-1; len: 14; v_gene: TRBV5-6; abundance: many; d_gene: NA; CDR3nt: TGTGCCAGCAGCTTAGGATCTTACGGGAATGAGCAGTTCTTC; CDR3aa: CASSLGSYGNEQFF
j_gene: TRBJ1-1; len: 14; v_gene: TRBV5-1; abundance: many; d_gene: TRBD1; CDR3nt: TGCGCCAGCAGCTTCGGCAGGGGGGACACTGAAGCTTTCTTT; CDR3aa: CASSFGRGDTEAFF
j_gene: TRBJ1-4; len: 11; v_gene: TRBV29-1; abundance: many; d_gene: NA; CDR3nt: TGCCTAGTGGGGGTGAATGAAAAACTGTTTTTT; CDR3aa: CLVGVNEKLFF
j_gene: TRBJ1-1; len: 17; v_gene: TRBV20-1; abundance: NA; d_gene: NA; CDR3nt: TGCAGTGCTGGGGTCTGGGGGGCAGGCAAGGGAAACACTGAAGCTTTCTTT; CDR3aa: CSAGVWGAGKGNTEAFF
j_gene: TRBJ1-1; len: 14; v_gene: TRBV27; abundance: many; d_gene: NA; CDR3nt: TGTGCCAGCAGTTTATACGACAAGAACACTGAAGCTTTCTTT; CDR3aa: CASSLYDKNTEAFF
j_gene: TRBJ2-3; len: 14; v_gene: TRBV7-9; abundance: many; d_gene: TRBD1; CDR3nt: TGTGCCAGCAGCTTGGACAGGCTTGAAGATACGCAGTATTTT; CDR3aa: CASSLDRLEDTQYF
j_gene: TRBJ2-2; len: 16; v_gene: TRBV5-6; abundance: once; d_gene: NA; CDR3nt: TGTGCCAGCAGCAGTGCGTGGAGGGGGCTCCCCGGGGAGCTGTTTTTT; CDR3aa: CASSSAWRGLPGELFF
j_gene: TRBJ2-7; len: 14; v_gene: TRBV5-1; abundance: NA; d_gene: NA; CDR3nt: TGCGCCAGCAGCGCCACAGGGACCCCCTACGAGCAGTACTTC; CDR3aa: CASSATGTPYEQYF
j_gene: TRBJ2-3; len: 14; v_gene: TRBV7-2; abundance: NA; d_gene: TRBD2; CDR3nt: TGTGCCAGCAGGGGGAGGGTGAGCACAGATACGCAGTATTTT; CDR3aa: CASRGRVSTDTQYF
j_gene: TRBJ2-3; len: 15; v_gene: TRBV20-1; abundance: many; d_gene: TRBD2; CDR3nt: TGCAGTGGGGGATTAGCGGGAGGGCGCACAGATACGCAGTATTTT; CDR3aa: CSGGLAGGRTDTQYF
j_gene: TRBJ2-5; len: 13; v_gene: TRBV7-2; abundance: many; d_gene: NA; CDR3nt: TGTGCCAGCAGCTCGAGCTGGGGAGAGACCCAGTACTTC; CDR3aa: CASSSSWGETQYF
j_gene: TRBJ1-5; len: 14; v_gene: TRBV20-1; abundance: NA; d_gene: NA; CDR3nt: TGCAGTGCTACGGACGAAGGGGGATATCAGCCCCAGCATTTT; CDR3aa: CSATDEGGYQPQHF
j_gene: TRBJ2-5; len: 15; v_gene: TRBV5-1; abundance: many; d_gene: TRBD2; CDR3nt: TGCGCCAGCAGCTTGGCTGCGGGAGTGTCAGAGACCCAGTACTTC; CDR3aa: CASSLAAGVSETQYF
j_gene: TRBJ1-2; len: 12; v_gene: TRBV20-1; abundance: NA; d_gene: TRBD1; CDR3nt: TGCAGTGCCACAGGGGGCTCATTTGGCTACACCTTC; CDR3aa: CSATGGSFGYTF
j_gene: TRBJ2-5; len: 13; v_gene: TRBV7-2; abundance: NA; d_gene: NA; CDR3nt: TGTGCCAGCAGCTTATCAGGGTTCGAGACCCAGTACTTC; CDR3aa: CASSLSGFETQYF
j_gene: TRBJ1-3; len: 19; v_gene: TRBV3-1; abundance: many; d_gene: NA; CDR3nt: TGTGCCAGCAGCCAAGATCTTTTTGGGCAGGCATCCTCTGGAAACACCATATATTTT; CDR3aa: CASSQDLFGQASSGNTIYF
j_gene: TRBJ2-5; len: 13; v_gene: TRBV5-5; abundance: NA; d_gene: NA; CDR3nt: TGTGCCAGCAGCGGGGGATTACAAGAGACCCAGTACTTC; CDR3aa: CASSGGLQETQYF
j_gene: TRBJ2-3; len: 15; v_gene: TRBV28; abundance: many; d_gene: TRBD1; CDR3nt: TGTGCCAGCAGTTTAGGGGGACAGACAGGGGATACGCAGTATTTT; CDR3aa: CASSLGGQTGDTQYF
j_gene: TRBJ2-5; len: 15; v_gene: TRBV5-1; abundance: many; d_gene: NA; CDR3nt: TGCGCCAGCAGCTTGGGTAACAGGAAAGAAGAGACCCAGTACTTC; CDR3aa: CASSLGNRKEETQYF
j_gene: TRBJ1-5; len: 15; v_gene: TRBV5-1; abundance: many; d_gene: NA; CDR3nt: TGCGCCAGCAGCTTGGTGGGGGGCAGCAATCAGCCCCAGCATTTT; CDR3aa: CASSLVGGSNQPQHF
j_gene: TRBJ2-7; len: 15; v_gene: TRBV28; abundance: many; d_gene: NA; CDR3nt: TGTGCCAGCACCTCCGTCCAAATTCCCTCCTACGAGCAGTACTTC; CDR3aa: CASTSVQIPSYEQYF
j_gene: TRBJ2-7; len: 14; v_gene: TRBV5-6; abundance: NA; d_gene: TRBD2; CDR3nt: TGTGCCAGCAGCTCCTTAGCGGGGTACTACGAGCAGTACTTC; CDR3aa: CASSSLAGYYEQYF
j_gene: TRBJ2-3; len: 14; v_gene: TRBV5-5; abundance: many; d_gene: NA; CDR3nt: TGTGCCAGCAGCGCCGAGTGGGGGGCAGATACGCAGTATTTT; CDR3aa: CASSAEWGADTQYF
j_gene: TRBJ2-3; len: 15; v_gene: TRBV20-1; abundance: few; d_gene: TRBD2; CDR3nt: TGCAGTGCTACCGCGACTAGCGGGAGGGCAGATACGCAGTATTTT; CDR3aa: CSATATSGRADTQYF
j_gene: TRBJ2-1; len: 15; v_gene: TRBV5-1; abundance: many; d_gene: TRBD1; CDR3nt: TGCGCCAGCAGTTTTAGGACAGGGAGCTACAATGAGCAGTTCTTC; CDR3aa: CASSFRTGSYNEQFF
j_gene: TRBJ1-1; len: 14; v_gene: TRBV14; abundance: few; d_gene: NA; CDR3nt: TGTGCCAGCAGCCAAGGAGGCATCAGGACTGAAGCTTTCTTT; CDR3aa: CASSQGGIRTEAFF
j_gene: TRBJ1-1; len: 14; v_gene: TRBV6-1; abundance: NA; d_gene: NA; CDR3nt: TGTGCCAGCTGCCCAAGGCCAGGGAACACTGAAGCTTTCTTT; CDR3aa: CASCPRPGNTEAFF
j_gene: TRBJ1-1; len: 13; v_gene: TRBV6-1; abundance: many; d_gene: TRBD1; CDR3nt: TGTGCCAGCAGAACGACAGGGAGGCCTGAAGCTTTCTTT; CDR3aa: CASRTTGRPEAFF
j_gene: TRBJ2-1; len: 14; v_gene: TRBV4-2; abundance: NA; d_gene: NA; CDR3nt: TGTGCCAGCAGCCCCGGACAAGGTCCCGGTGAGCAGTTCTTC; CDR3aa: CASSPGQGPGEQFF
j_gene: TRBJ2-3; len: 16; v_gene: TRBV28; abundance: NA; d_gene: NA; CDR3nt: TGTGCCAGCTTTCCGTTGATGTCGTGGGCGGGAAATACGCAGTATTTT; CDR3aa: CASFPLMSWAGNTQYF
j_gene: TRBJ2-3; len: 13; v_gene: TRBV20-1; abundance: NA; d_gene: NA; CDR3nt: TGCAGTGCCAGGGGCGGGGTGGGAGATACGCAGTATTTT; CDR3aa: CSARGGVGDTQYF
j_gene: TRBJ2-7; len: 16; v_gene: TRBV20-1; abundance: NA; d_gene: NA; CDR3nt: TGCAGTGCTCCTACGACGTCTAGCATCTATACCTACGAGCAGTACTTC; CDR3aa: CSAPTTSSIYTYEQYF